These T cell receptor beta chains were read from a single sample in a study of T cell repertoires in cytomegalovirus infection. Which antigens these TCRs recognize remains unknown. TCRdb re-called the reads through MiXCR, storing one row per CDR3 protein. The repertoire holds some 310,000 distinct CDR3 sequences, approximately 25% seen once, with roughly 13% in the top ten. This specimen was cultured PBMCs, taken from culture after CMV antigen stimulation. These receptors were taken from a human donor in good health (CMV status not recorded). Some clones in this sample may be carry-over from other donors' samples. Each CDR3 is given with its conserved first and last residue. Fields, in order: clone size, D gene, J gene, V gene, CDR3 DNA, CDR3 protein. D genes are given only for firm matches. Size values are once, few and many counts, or a class for expanded clones, and some rows have none.

abundance: -
d_gene: -
j_gene: TRBJ2-1
v_gene: TRBV4-1
CDR3nt: TGCGCCAGCAGCCAAGATCCAGGACCCCGCTACAATGAGCAGTTCTTC
CDR3aa: CASSQDPGPRYNEQFF

abundance: -
d_gene: TRBD2
j_gene: TRBJ2-3
v_gene: TRBV6-2/TRBV6-3
CDR3nt: TGTGCCAGCAAAAATAACGGACTAGCGGGAGATACGCAGTATTTT
CDR3aa: CASKNNGLAGDTQYF

abundance: many
d_gene: TRBD2
j_gene: TRBJ2-1
v_gene: TRBV6-1
CDR3nt: TGTGCCAGCACTGCACTAGCGGGAGGACGTCGACAGGGCAATGAGCAGTTCTTC
CDR3aa: CASTALAGGRRQGNEQFF

abundance: few
d_gene: -
j_gene: TRBJ2-3
v_gene: TRBV7-2
CDR3nt: TGTGCCAGCAGCCCAACGGTTACGGATACGCAGTATTTT
CDR3aa: CASSPTVTDTQYF

abundance: -
d_gene: -
j_gene: TRBJ2-1
v_gene: TRBV6-4
CDR3nt: TGTGCCAGCAGTGCAGAGGAGGGATATGAGCAGTTCTTC
CDR3aa: CASSAEEGYEQFF

abundance: -
d_gene: -
j_gene: TRBJ2-7
v_gene: TRBV20-1
CDR3nt: TGCAGTGCTAGCAAGTCCCCCACTCAGTCCTACGAGCAGTACTTC
CDR3aa: CSASKSPTQSYEQYF

abundance: few
d_gene: -
j_gene: TRBJ2-1
v_gene: TRBV27
CDR3nt: TGTGCCAGCAGTTTAACTACCAACTACAATGAGCAGTTCTTC
CDR3aa: CASSLTTNYNEQFF

abundance: -
d_gene: TRBD1
j_gene: TRBJ2-1
v_gene: TRBV10-3
CDR3nt: TGTGCCATCAGCGGGACAGGGGGCTTAAGGAATGAGCAGTTCTTC
CDR3aa: CAISGTGGLRNEQFF

abundance: few
d_gene: -
j_gene: TRBJ2-5
v_gene: TRBV6-2/TRBV6-3
CDR3nt: TGTGCCAGCAGAACTAACGGAGAGACCCAGTACTTC
CDR3aa: CASRTNGETQYF

abundance: many
d_gene: TRBD2
j_gene: TRBJ2-5
v_gene: TRBV7-6
CDR3nt: TGTGCCAGCAGCCCCCTAGCGGGAGGGCCAGAGACCCAGTACTTC
CDR3aa: CASSPLAGGPETQYF

abundance: -
d_gene: -
j_gene: TRBJ2-7
v_gene: TRBV28
CDR3nt: TGTGCCAGCAGTTTACAGGAACCCTACGAGCAGTACTTC
CDR3aa: CASSLQEPYEQYF

abundance: few
d_gene: TRBD2
j_gene: TRBJ2-1
v_gene: TRBV11-3
CDR3nt: TGTGCCAGCAGCTTAGATCTAAGCGGAGCGGGAAATGAGCAGTTCTTC
CDR3aa: CASSLDLSGAGNEQFF

abundance: many
d_gene: -
j_gene: TRBJ2-5
v_gene: TRBV7-2
CDR3nt: TGTGCCAGCAGCTTTGGTTGGACGGACGCATTAATGAGTTTAGTTCAGTACTTC
CDR3aa: CASSFGWTDALMSLVQYF

abundance: -
d_gene: TRBD1
j_gene: TRBJ2-7
v_gene: TRBV18
CDR3nt: TGTGCCAGCTCACCCCAGGGACAGGGCTACTACGAGCAGTACTTC
CDR3aa: CASSPQGQGYYEQYF

abundance: -
d_gene: -
j_gene: TRBJ1-1
v_gene: TRBV7-9
CDR3nt: TGTGCCAGCAGCCCGGGGCTTGGAGAAGCTTTCTTT
CDR3aa: CASSPGLGEAFF

abundance: -
d_gene: -
j_gene: TRBJ2-5
v_gene: TRBV12-3/TRBV12-4
CDR3nt: TGTGCCAGCAGTTTAAGAGCCCCGGCCCAGTACTTC
CDR3aa: CASSLRAPAQYF

abundance: -
d_gene: -
j_gene: TRBJ2-3
v_gene: TRBV27
CDR3nt: TGTGCCAGCAGTTCGCTTTGGACAGATACGCAGTATTTT
CDR3aa: CASSSLWTDTQYF

abundance: -
d_gene: -
j_gene: TRBJ2-6
v_gene: TRBV6-2/TRBV6-3
CDR3nt: TGTGCCAGCAGATACTCTAGGGCAGGGGCCAACGTCCTGACTTTC
CDR3aa: CASRYSRAGANVLTF

abundance: -
d_gene: -
j_gene: TRBJ2-3
v_gene: TRBV18
CDR3nt: TGTGCCAGCTCACCGTCTCGGGGAAGCACAGATACGCAGTATTTT
CDR3aa: CASSPSRGSTDTQYF

abundance: -
d_gene: -
j_gene: TRBJ1-4
v_gene: TRBV12-3/TRBV12-4
CDR3nt: TGTGCCAGCAGTTTAGCCCCGGTGGATGAAAAACTGTTTTTT
CDR3aa: CASSLAPVDEKLFF

abundance: many
d_gene: -
j_gene: TRBJ1-2
v_gene: TRBV7-2
CDR3nt: TGTGCCAGCAGTCCAGCTGGGTATGGCTACACCTTC
CDR3aa: CASSPAGYGYTF

abundance: few
d_gene: -
j_gene: TRBJ1-1
v_gene: TRBV25-1
CDR3nt: TGTGCCAGCTACCACGGGCAGTCAACTGAAGCTTTCTTT
CDR3aa: CASYHGQSTEAFF

abundance: many
d_gene: -
j_gene: TRBJ2-3
v_gene: TRBV7-2
CDR3nt: TGTGCCAGCAGCCAAGGGGGTGGGACGCAGTATTTT
CDR3aa: CASSQGGGTQYF

abundance: few
d_gene: -
j_gene: TRBJ1-1
v_gene: TRBV12-3/TRBV12-4
CDR3nt: TGTGCCAGCAGACCTACAGGGAAGAGTGAAGCTTTCTTT
CDR3aa: CASRPTGKSEAFF

abundance: -
d_gene: -
j_gene: TRBJ2-2
v_gene: TRBV5-1
CDR3nt: TGCGCCAGCAGCTTTAGTCTAGCGAACACCGGGGAGCTGTTTTTT
CDR3aa: CASSFSLANTGELFF

abundance: many
d_gene: TRBD2
j_gene: TRBJ2-5
v_gene: TRBV19
CDR3nt: TGTGCCAGTAGTATGAGGCTAGCGGGGGACCAAGAGACCCAGTACTTC
CDR3aa: CASSMRLAGDQETQYF

abundance: -
d_gene: -
j_gene: TRBJ2-1
v_gene: TRBV12-5
CDR3nt: TGTGCTAGTGGTTTAGGACGGAACAATGAGCAGTTCTTC
CDR3aa: CASGLGRNNEQFF

abundance: few
d_gene: -
j_gene: TRBJ1-1
v_gene: TRBV12-3/TRBV12-4
CDR3nt: TGTGCCAGCAGCCTGGGTAGACATGAAGCTTTCTTT
CDR3aa: CASSLGRHEAFF

abundance: many
d_gene: TRBD1
j_gene: TRBJ1-5
v_gene: TRBV18
CDR3nt: TGTGCCAGCTCACCGACACAGGGGGCAGTTCAGCCCCAGCATTTT
CDR3aa: CASSPTQGAVQPQHF

abundance: few
d_gene: TRBD2
j_gene: TRBJ2-1
v_gene: TRBV7-2
CDR3nt: TGTGCCAGCAGCTCGGGACTAGCGGGAGGCGAGTTCTTC
CDR3aa: CASSSGLAGGEFF

abundance: -
d_gene: -
j_gene: TRBJ2-1
v_gene: TRBV12-3/TRBV12-4
CDR3nt: TGTGCCAGCAGCGACTTTAATGAGCAGTTCTTC
CDR3aa: CASSDFNEQFF

abundance: -
d_gene: -
j_gene: TRBJ1-2
v_gene: TRBV7-2
CDR3nt: TGTGCCAGCAGCACCCAGAGGCAACCTAGGGGCTATGGCTACACCTTC
CDR3aa: CASSTQRQPRGYGYTF

abundance: -
d_gene: -
j_gene: TRBJ2-7
v_gene: TRBV12-3/TRBV12-4
CDR3nt: TGTGCCAGCAGTACCAGACGGGTCTACGAGCAGTACTTC
CDR3aa: CASSTRRVYEQYF

abundance: -
d_gene: -
j_gene: TRBJ2-3
v_gene: TRBV7-8
CDR3nt: TGTGCCAGCGAGTCAGGAGGGAGTAGACGCACAGATACGCAGTATTTT
CDR3aa: CASESGGSRRTDTQYF

abundance: many
d_gene: TRBD2
j_gene: TRBJ2-1
v_gene: TRBV7-9
CDR3nt: TGTGCCAGCAGATCCGAGCGGGGGGGCTCCTACAATGAGCAGTTCTTC
CDR3aa: CASRSERGGSYNEQFF

abundance: few
d_gene: TRBD1
j_gene: TRBJ1-6
v_gene: TRBV4-1
CDR3nt: TGCGCCAGCAGCCAACCCTCGACAGGGGTGAATTCACCCCTCCACTTT
CDR3aa: CASSQPSTGVNSPLHF

abundance: -
d_gene: -
j_gene: TRBJ1-3
v_gene: TRBV6-1
CDR3nt: TGTGCCAGCAGTGAGAGACAGCGCTCTGGAAACACCATATATTTT
CDR3aa: CASSERQRSGNTIYF

abundance: few
d_gene: TRBD1
j_gene: TRBJ1-1
v_gene: TRBV19
CDR3nt: TGTGCCAGTAGTCTCCGGGGGGCAGGGGGCCAGATCACTGAAGCTTTCTTT
CDR3aa: CASSLRGAGGQITEAFF

abundance: -
d_gene: TRBD1
j_gene: TRBJ1-6
v_gene: TRBV7-2
CDR3nt: TGTGCCAGCAGCCTGCCTCCCGGGACAGACTATAATTCACCCCTCCACTTT
CDR3aa: CASSLPPGTDYNSPLHF

abundance: -
d_gene: -
j_gene: TRBJ1-4
v_gene: TRBV18
CDR3nt: TGTGCCAGCTCACCACCTGAGGGGACGCGAGAAAAACTGTTTTTT
CDR3aa: CASSPPEGTREKLFF

abundance: many
d_gene: -
j_gene: TRBJ2-5
v_gene: TRBV7-6
CDR3nt: TGTGCCAGCAGCTTAGCGCTCTCTGAGACCCAGTACTTC
CDR3aa: CASSLALSETQYF

abundance: many
d_gene: TRBD1
j_gene: TRBJ2-1
v_gene: TRBV7-2
CDR3nt: TGTGCCAGCAGCTTAGTGGGGACAGGGGGTAGGAATGAGCAGTTCTTC
CDR3aa: CASSLVGTGGRNEQFF

abundance: -
d_gene: -
j_gene: TRBJ2-5
v_gene: TRBV7-2
CDR3nt: TGTGCCAGCAGCTTAGGGCGGGTTACACAAGAGACCCAGTACTTC
CDR3aa: CASSLGRVTQETQYF

abundance: few
d_gene: TRBD2
j_gene: TRBJ2-1
v_gene: TRBV28
CDR3nt: TGTGCCAGCAGTTCTAGCGGGGCACTCTCCTACAATGAGCAGTTCTTC
CDR3aa: CASSSSGALSYNEQFF

abundance: -
d_gene: TRBD2
j_gene: TRBJ2-1
v_gene: TRBV10-3
CDR3nt: TGTGCCATCCAGACTAGCGGGAAGAGGGCCGACTACAATGAGCAGTTCTTC
CDR3aa: CAIQTSGKRADYNEQFF

abundance: -
d_gene: -
j_gene: TRBJ2-7
v_gene: TRBV13
CDR3nt: TGTGCCAGCAGCCCCAACAGGGCCGCCCTCGAGCAGTACTTC
CDR3aa: CASSPNRAALEQYF

abundance: -
d_gene: TRBD2
j_gene: TRBJ2-1
v_gene: TRBV2
CDR3nt: TGTGCCAGCCACACCGGGACTAGCGGTTTGGTTGAGCAGTTCTTC
CDR3aa: CASHTGTSGLVEQFF

abundance: few
d_gene: -
j_gene: TRBJ2-3
v_gene: TRBV7-2
CDR3nt: TGTGCCAGCACCCAAGGGGCGGCCCCCCAGGGTTTAAGGACAGATACGCAGTATTTT
CDR3aa: CASTQGAAPQGLRTDTQYF

abundance: -
d_gene: -
j_gene: TRBJ2-3
v_gene: TRBV10-3
CDR3nt: TGTGCCATCAGTGGGACCGAAACTAGCACAGATACGCAGTATTTT
CDR3aa: CAISGTETSTDTQYF

abundance: few
d_gene: -
j_gene: TRBJ1-2
v_gene: TRBV9
CDR3nt: TGTGCCAGCGGGGAGGGAAGCTATGGCTACACCTTC
CDR3aa: CASGEGSYGYTF

abundance: -
d_gene: -
j_gene: TRBJ1-5
v_gene: TRBV7-8
CDR3nt: TGTGCCAGCAGCTTAGAGGCGGAGCGTCATTCTAGCAATCAGCCCCAGCATTTT
CDR3aa: CASSLEAERHSSNQPQHF

abundance: -
d_gene: -
j_gene: TRBJ2-6
v_gene: TRBV2
CDR3nt: TGTGCCAGCAGTGGGGACTCTGGGGCCAACGTCCTGACTTTC
CDR3aa: CASSGDSGANVLTF

abundance: -
d_gene: TRBD2
j_gene: TRBJ2-7
v_gene: TRBV5-4
CDR3nt: TGTGCCAGTGGCGGGAGTTCGTACGAGCAGTACTTC
CDR3aa: CASGGSSYEQYF

abundance: -
d_gene: TRBD2
j_gene: TRBJ2-3
v_gene: TRBV25-1
CDR3nt: TGTGCCAGCAGCGCACTAGCGGGAGTTACAGATACGCAGTATTTT
CDR3aa: CASSALAGVTDTQYF

abundance: -
d_gene: -
j_gene: TRBJ1-5
v_gene: TRBV7-2
CDR3nt: TGTGCCAGCAGCTTTGGGGGACCTTATAGCAATCAGCCCCAGCATTTT
CDR3aa: CASSFGGPYSNQPQHF

abundance: many
d_gene: -
j_gene: TRBJ2-1
v_gene: TRBV7-2
CDR3nt: TGTGCCAGCAGCTTACAGACCTCAGGCTCCTACAATGAGCAGTTCTTC
CDR3aa: CASSLQTSGSYNEQFF

abundance: many
d_gene: TRBD2
j_gene: TRBJ2-1
v_gene: TRBV27
CDR3nt: TGTGCCAGCAGTTTTTACCTGGGGGGGAGAAAGTTCTTC
CDR3aa: CASSFYLGGRKFF

abundance: few
d_gene: TRBD1
j_gene: TRBJ2-5
v_gene: TRBV15
CDR3nt: TGTGCCACCAGCGTATACAGGGGTGTCGAGACCCAGTACTTC
CDR3aa: CATSVYRGVETQYF

abundance: -
d_gene: -
j_gene: TRBJ2-5
v_gene: TRBV19
CDR3nt: TGTGCCAGTAGTATTATGGGCGGCCCTCAAGAGACCCAGTACTTC
CDR3aa: CASSIMGGPQETQYF